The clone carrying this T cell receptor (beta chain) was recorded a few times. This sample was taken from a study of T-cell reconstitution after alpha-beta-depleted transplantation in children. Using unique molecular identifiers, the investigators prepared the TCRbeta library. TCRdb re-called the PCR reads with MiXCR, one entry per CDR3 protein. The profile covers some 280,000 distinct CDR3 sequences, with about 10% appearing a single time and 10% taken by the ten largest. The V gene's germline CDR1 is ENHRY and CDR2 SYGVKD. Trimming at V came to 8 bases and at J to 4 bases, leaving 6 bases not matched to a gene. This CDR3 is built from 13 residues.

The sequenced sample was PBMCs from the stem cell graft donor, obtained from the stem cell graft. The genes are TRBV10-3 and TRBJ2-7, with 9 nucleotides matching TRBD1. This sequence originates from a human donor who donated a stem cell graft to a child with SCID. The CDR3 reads CAILQDRGYEQYF. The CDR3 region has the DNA TGTGCCATCTTACAGGACAGGGGTTACGAGCAGTACTTC.